The clone carrying this T cell receptor (beta chain) was seen ten or more times. Its specificity is unknown. TCRdb used MiXCR to reprocess the 5' RACE reads, holding one entry per CDR3 protein. The sample contains 150,000 to 200,000 distinct CDR3 sequences, roughly a fifth of which appear only once. The germline CDR1 and CDR2 sequences are SQVTM and ANQGSEA. V shed 7 bases and J 2 bases; nucleotides not matched to a gene: 19. The CDR3 contains 17 residues. This entry comes from a study of T-cell memory formation after mild COVID-19. Notes on the study in general: The study found contracting CD4+ clones mainly in CM and EM and contracting CD8+ clones in EMRA.

This sequence originates from an adult woman who had mild COVID-19 (a few samples of this study predate the infection). Cell type and time point are not known. Sequencing input: PBMCs or a T cell subset sorted from them (not recorded which). The J gene is TRBJ1-2, the V gene TRBV29-1; TRBD1 aligns across 7 bases. The CDR3 is CSAGPIHSTGVNYGYTF. CDR3 in DNA: TGCAGCGCTGGCCCGATTCACTCAACAGGGGTGAACTATGGCTACACCTTC.